Given below is one TCR beta chain in context. No antigen is known for it. Profiling relied on immunoSEQ multiplex PCR, and the TCRdb table lists in-frame clones only, not all of them. The top ten clones hold 4.2% of a sample with some 120,000 clones, 89% of them seen once. This specimen belongs to a study of T cell responses to AZD1222 COVID-19 vaccine. Study results and limitations: Nearly half of unique spike-specific TCRs reportedly avoided B.1.351 and B.1.1.7 mutated regions.

The starting material was peripheral blood, obtained on day 0 of AZD1222 vaccination. This receptor was identified in an adult in good health.

CDR3 residues: CASSPGTPGGTGELFF. CDR3 in DNA: TGTGCCAGCAGCCCCGGGACGCCTGGGGGCACCGGGGAGCTGTTTTTT. The rearrangement joins TRBV3-1 (or the pseudogene TRBV3-2) to TRBJ2-2; D possibly matches TRBD1 or TRBD2 (5 bases each). Trimming removed 4 bases at V and 4 bases at J, with 16 bases between. CDR1 and CDR2 (germline): LGHDT, YNNKEL (reference sequence). CDR3 size: 16 residues.